This T cell receptor beta chain was recorded in a study of CD8+CD57+ T cells in acquired aplastic anemia. Background on the study: Sorted cells (CD4+ and CD8+) yielded DNA amounts that averaged approximately 3.2 ug.

The study, taken as a whole, reports: Researchers report that twenty-nine CD8+ CDR3 sequences appeared in both patients and controls.

For sequencing, patients were chosen who had shown expansion of CD8+CD57+ cells by flow cytometry. Diagnosis of severe acquired aplastic anemia applied to all patients. This clonotype was observed at least ten times. The antigen is not known. The CDR3 extends over 12 amino acids. Trimming shortened V by 2 bases and J by 5 bases, and 2 bases separated the two germline ends. CDR1 is KGHDR and CDR2 is SFDVKD in the germline V gene. For CDR3 and TCR beta VDJ profiling, genomic DNA was the template used. Using its own MiXCR run on the reads, TCRdb lists one record per CDR3 protein. Of around 170,000 distinct CDR3 sequences listed, 48% are singletons.

The specimen sequenced was sorted CD4+, CD8+, or CD8+CD57+ T cells (not recorded which) from PBMCs. The TCR was taken from a human donor with aplastic anemia. The chain joins TRBV24-1 to TRBJ2-2; no definite D call. CDR3 in DNA: TGTGCCACCAGTGATTATACCGGGGAGCTGTTTTTT. Protein sequence: CATSDYTGELFF.